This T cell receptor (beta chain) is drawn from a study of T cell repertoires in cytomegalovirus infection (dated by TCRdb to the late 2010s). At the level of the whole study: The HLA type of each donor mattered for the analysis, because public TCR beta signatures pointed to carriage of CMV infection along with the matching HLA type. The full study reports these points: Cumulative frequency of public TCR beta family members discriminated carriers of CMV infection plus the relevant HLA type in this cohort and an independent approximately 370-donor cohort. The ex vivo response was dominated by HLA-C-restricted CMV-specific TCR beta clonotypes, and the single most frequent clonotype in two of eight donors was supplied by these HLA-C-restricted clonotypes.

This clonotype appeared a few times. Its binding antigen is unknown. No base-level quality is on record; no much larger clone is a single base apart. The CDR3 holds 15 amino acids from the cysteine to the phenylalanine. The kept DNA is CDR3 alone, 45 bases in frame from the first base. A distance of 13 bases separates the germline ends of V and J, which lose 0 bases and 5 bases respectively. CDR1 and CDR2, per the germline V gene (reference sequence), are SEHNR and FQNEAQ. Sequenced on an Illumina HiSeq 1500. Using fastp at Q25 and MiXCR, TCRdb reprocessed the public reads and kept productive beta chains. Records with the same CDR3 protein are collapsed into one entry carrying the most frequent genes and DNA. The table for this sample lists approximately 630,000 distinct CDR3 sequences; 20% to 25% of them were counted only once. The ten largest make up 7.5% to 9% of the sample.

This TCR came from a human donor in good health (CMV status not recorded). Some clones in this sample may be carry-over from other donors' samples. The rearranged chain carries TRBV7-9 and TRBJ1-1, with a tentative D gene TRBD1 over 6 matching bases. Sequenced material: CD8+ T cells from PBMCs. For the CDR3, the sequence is CASSLAGGGWTEAFF. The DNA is TGTGCCAGCAGCTTAGCAGGGGGAGGGTGGACTGAAGCTTTCTTT.